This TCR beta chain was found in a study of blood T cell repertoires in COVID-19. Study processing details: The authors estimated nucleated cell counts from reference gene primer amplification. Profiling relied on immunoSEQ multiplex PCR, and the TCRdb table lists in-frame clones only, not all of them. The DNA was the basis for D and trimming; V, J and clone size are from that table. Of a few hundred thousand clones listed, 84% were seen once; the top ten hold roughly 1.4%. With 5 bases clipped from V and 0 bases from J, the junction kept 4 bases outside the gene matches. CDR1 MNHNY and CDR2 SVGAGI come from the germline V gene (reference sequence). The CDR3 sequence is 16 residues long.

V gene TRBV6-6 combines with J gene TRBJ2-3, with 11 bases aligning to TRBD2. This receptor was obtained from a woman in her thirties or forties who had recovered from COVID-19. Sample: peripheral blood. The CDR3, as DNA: TGTGCCAGCAGTCTACCTAGCGGGGGGAGCACAGATACGCAGTATTTT. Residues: CASSLPSGGSTDTQYF.